This TCR beta chain was identified during a study of CD8 T cells in ankylosing spondylitis. This clonotype was counted between two and nine times. The CDR3 length is 12 residues. Trimming stripped 3 bases from V and 1 base from J, with 6 bases between. Looked up from germline, CDR1 is SQVTM and CDR2 is ANQGSEA. MiXCR, applied by TCRdb to the 5' RACE reads, yields one record per CDR3 protein. Of about 150,000 distinct CDR3 sequences listed, around two fifths are singletons. V gene TRBV29-1 combines with J gene TRBJ1-1; D not resolved. This receptor was obtained from a male donor with ankylosing spondylitis. What was sequenced was synovial fluid, either unsorted or a sorted T cell fraction (not recorded which). CDR3: CSVEKGNTEAFF. As DNA, the CDR3 is TGCAGCGTTGAGAAAGGGAACACTGAAGCTTTCTTT. Full variable domain (remainder filled in from reference TRBV29-1 and TRBJ1-1): SAVISQKPSRDICQRGTSLTIQCQVDSQVTMMFWYRQQPGQSLTLIATANQGSEATYESGFVIDKFPISRPNLTFSTLTVSNMSPEDSSIYLCSVEKGNTEAFFGQGTRLTVV.